The present entry profiles one T cell receptor beta chain with its context. Other DNA sequences within the sample encode an identical CDR3. This entry is derived from a study of shared clonotypes between healthy human individuals. Overall study context: Plates per donor: three CD4 naive, three CD4 memory, two CD8 naive, one CD8 memory.

Assay: immunoSEQ multiplex PCR; the TCRdb copy retains only in-frame clones and omits some. The table shows 2,500,000 or so clones, with roughly 93% occurring only once. The material sequenced was naive CD4+ T cells from PBMCs. As to subset: CD45RA+ positively selected. The receptor comes from a man younger than 30 in good health. Some clones in this sample may be carry-over from other donors' samples.

The CDR3 DNA reads as TGTGCCAGCAGTTACTCGAGAGGCCAAGAGACCCAGTACTTC. Translating it yields CASSYSRGQETQYF. The chain joins TRBV6-5 to TRBJ2-5; no definite D call. Germline CDR1 and CDR2: MNHEY and SVGAGI. V was shortened by 0 bases and J by 1 base, with 6 bases between the two germline ends. This CDR3 is 14 amino acids long.